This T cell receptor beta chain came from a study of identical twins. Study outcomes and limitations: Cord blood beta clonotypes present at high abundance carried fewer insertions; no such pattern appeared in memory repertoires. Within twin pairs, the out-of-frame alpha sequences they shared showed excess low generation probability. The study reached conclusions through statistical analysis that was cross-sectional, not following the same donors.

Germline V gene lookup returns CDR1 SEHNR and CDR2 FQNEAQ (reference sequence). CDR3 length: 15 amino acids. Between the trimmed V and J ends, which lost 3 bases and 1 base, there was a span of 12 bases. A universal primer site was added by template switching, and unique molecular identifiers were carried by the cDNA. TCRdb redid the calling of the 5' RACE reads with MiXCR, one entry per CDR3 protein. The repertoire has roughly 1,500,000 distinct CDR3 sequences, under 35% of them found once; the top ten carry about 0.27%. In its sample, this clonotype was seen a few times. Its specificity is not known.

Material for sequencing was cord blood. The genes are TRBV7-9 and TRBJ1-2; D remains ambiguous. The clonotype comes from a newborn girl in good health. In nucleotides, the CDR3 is TGTGCCAGCAGCTTCGCGGACCGACGTAACTATGGCTACACCTTC. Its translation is CASSFADRRNYGYTF.